A selection of T cell receptor beta chains follows, all from one sample in a study of blood T cell repertoires in COVID-19. Assay used: immunoSEQ multiplex PCR; TCRdb lists only in-frame clones, some missing. The data contain approximately 320,000 clones, roughly 90% of them singletons. Sample: PBMCs or T cells enriched from blood (not recorded which). The receptors were sampled from a man between 60 and 75 years old who had recovered from COVID-19. Both conserved end residues are part of each CDR3. The order of the fields is CDR3 length, J gene, V gene, D gene, clone size, CDR3 DNA, CDR3 protein. D genes are given only for firm matches. The size field is filled for only some rows; it gives once, few, many or a size class.

15,TRBJ2-1,TRBV5-8,TRBD2,-,TGTGCCAGCAGCTTGGAGCGGGGGGGGTACAATGAGCAGTTCTTC,CASSLERGGYNEQFF
12,TRBJ2-1,TRBV3-1/TRBV3-2,-,-,TGTGCCAGCAGCCAAGCTAGAATTGAGCAGTTCTTC,CASSQARIEQFF
17,TRBJ2-7,TRBV5-4,TRBD2,once,TGTGCCAGCAGCTCGGGACTTGCGGGAGCGATCTCCTACGAGCAGTACTTC,CASSSGLAGAISYEQYF
13,TRBJ2-7,TRBV5-4,-,-,TGTGCCAGCAGCTTGGGCTACCTTTACGAGCAGTACTTC,CASSLGYLYEQYF
14,TRBJ2-7,TRBV11-2,TRBD1,-,TGTGCCAGCAGCCGAGGGACAGCCTCCTACGAGCAGTACTTC,CASSRGTASYEQYF
15,TRBJ1-1,TRBV15,-,-,TGTGCCACCAGCAGAGACCGTGGTCGGTTAACTGAAGCTTTCTTT,CATSRDRGRLTEAFF
16,TRBJ1-4,TRBV4-1,TRBD1,-,TGCGCCAGCAGCCCCCAGCCGGGACAGGGCAATGAAAAACTGTTTTTT,CASSPQPGQGNEKLFF
15,TRBJ1-2,TRBV15,-,-,TGTGCCACCAGCAGAGATCCGCGGGGAAACTATGGCTACACCTTC,CATSRDPRGNYGYTF
16,TRBJ2-1,TRBV2,TRBD1,once,TGTGCCAGCAGTTCCCGGATGGGACAGGGAAGCAATGAGCAGTTCTTC,CASSSRMGQGSNEQFF
14,TRBJ1-2,TRBV6-5,-,-,TGTGCCAGCAGTTACTCGACGGAGGGCTATGGCTACACCTTC,CASSYSTEGYGYTF
15,TRBJ2-1,TRBV4-1,-,-,TGCGCCAGCAGCCTTCGAGTTGGCGGGTCGGATGAGCAGTTCTTC,CASSLRVGGSDEQFF
13,TRBJ1-2,TRBV29-1,-,-,TGCAGCGTTATCCGTGGGGGCGGCTATGGCTACACCTTC,CSVIRGGGYGYTF
16,TRBJ1-2,TRBV11-2,-,-,TGTGCCAGCAGCTTATTCTCCAACCTGGCGGTGTATGGCTACACCTTC,CASSLFSNLAVYGYTF
15,TRBJ2-1,TRBV19,-,-,TGTGCCAGTAGTATAGGTCGGGGGGCCGACAATGAGCAGTTCTTC,CASSIGRGADNEQFF
16,TRBJ2-1,TRBV7-2,-,-,TGTGCCAGCAGCTTAGCGGGCGGGGGCCCCTACAATGAGCAGTTCTTC,CASSLAGGGPYNEQFF
15,TRBJ1-5,TRBV5-1,TRBD1,-,TGCGCCAGCAGCTTGCTCGGGACAGGCAATCAGCCCCAGCATTTT,CASSLLGTGNQPQHF
14,TRBJ1-1,TRBV5-4,-,once,TGTGCCAGCAGCTTACCCGGGGGACGGGCTGAAGCTTTCTTT,CASSLPGGRAEAFF
15,TRBJ2-1,TRBV19,TRBD2,-,TGTGCCAGTAGTCCAGGACTAGCGGGAGGTCATGAGCAGTTCTTC,CASSPGLAGGHEQFF
16,TRBJ2-1,TRBV9,TRBD2,-,TGTGCCAGCAGCGTAGTGTCTAGCGGGACCTACAATGAGCAGTTCTTC,CASSVVSSGTYNEQFF
14,TRBJ2-1,TRBV18,TRBD2,-,TGTGCCAGCTCACCCTCACTAGCGGGAGGTGAGCAGTTCTTC,CASSPSLAGGEQFF
16,TRBJ2-1,TRBV9,TRBD1,once,TGTGCCAGCAGCGTACAGGGGGCCCGGGGAGGCAATGAGCAGTTCTTC,CASSVQGARGGNEQFF
16,TRBJ2-1,TRBV28,-,-,TGTGCCAGCAGTTTCATTTCGAGGGGGATTTCTAATGAGCAGTTCTTC,CASSFISRGISNEQFF
15,TRBJ2-1,TRBV14,TRBD2,-,TGTGCCAGCAGCTTCTTCGCGGGAGGCAACAATGAGCAGTTCTTC,CASSFFAGGNNEQFF
13,TRBJ1-1,TRBV3-1/TRBV3-2,-,-,TGTGCCAGCAGTCATTATAGCAGTTGGGAAGCTTTCTTT,CASSHYSSWEAFF
16,TRBJ1-1,TRBV27,-,-,TGTGCCAGCATCCGCGACCCGCGGGTGACGAACACTGAAGCTTTCTTT,CASIRDPRVTNTEAFF
14,TRBJ1-5,TRBV30,-,-,TGTGCCTGGAGTACAGGGTATAGCAATCAGCCCCAGCATTTT,CAWSTGYSNQPQHF
15,TRBJ2-3,TRBV3-1/TRBV3-2,-,-,TGTGCCAGCAGCCACTCCGGGAACCCAGCAGATACGCAGTATTTT,CASSHSGNPADTQYF
17,TRBJ1-1,TRBV13,-,-,TGTGCCAGCAGCTCGTACTTAGTTTCGGCGGGGAACACTGAAGCTTTCTTT,CASSSYLVSAGNTEAFF
15,TRBJ1-5,TRBV19,TRBD1,once,TGTGCCAGTAGTCCAAGACAGGGACCAAATCAGCCCCAGCATTTT,CASSPRQGPNQPQHF